Listed here are 18 T cell receptor beta chains from one sample, sequenced in a study of T cell responses to AZD1222 COVID-19 vaccine. Repertoires were generated with immunoSEQ multiplex PCR, while TCRdb's copy carries only in-frame clones and drops some. Among some 160,000 clones, around 90% were seen once, and the ten largest hold 1.9%. Material: peripheral blood, obtained 28 days after the second AZD1222 dose. The origin of the receptors is an adult who received the AZD1222 COVID-19 vaccine.

The J gene is TRBJ2-5, the V gene TRBV11-2, with D possibly being TRBD2 (6 bases). Germline loops: CDR1 SGHAT, CDR2 FQNNGV. The CDR3 spans 15 residues. Deletions cut 1 base from V and 3 bases from J, with 12 bases between. CDR3 DNA sequence: TGTGCCAGCAGCTTAGTTTCGACTAGTAAAGAGACCCAGTACTTC. Protein: CASSLVSTSKETQYF.

The count of this clone is one. The rearrangement joins TRBV12-3 or TRBV12-4 to TRBJ1-6; D gene uncertain. With 3 bases removed from V and 8 bases from J, the gap between germline ends came to 8 bases. This CDR3 region has 13 residues. DNA for the CDR3: TGTGCCAGCAGTTTGTGGGGAGATTCACCCCTCCACTTT. Its protein is CASSLWGDSPLHF.

This clone was counted once. The chain joins TRBV11-2 to TRBJ1-1; unclear D gene. This CDR3 spans 13 amino acids. CDR1 SGHAT and CDR2 FQNNGV come from the germline V gene. With 1 base removed from V and 2 bases from J, the gap between germline ends came to 5 bases. The CDR3 here is CASSLGTNTEAFF. The DNA for the CDR3 is TGTGCCAGCAGCTTAGGCACCAACACTGAAGCTTTCTTT.

The chain employs TRBV14 and TRBJ2-7; TRBD1 or TRBD2 may be the D gene (6 bases each). The germline V gene has CDR1 SGHDN and CDR2 FVKESK. This CDR3 is built from 19 residues. V was shortened by 0 bases and J by 6 bases, with 27 bases between the two germline ends. In DNA form, the CDR3 reads TGTGCCAGCAGCCAAGAACTCACCGGGGGCAGGGGCTACGTGAGCGAGCAGTACTTC. This translates into CASSQELTGGRGYVSEQYF.

The gene calls are TRBV18 and TRBJ2-7, with 9 nucleotides matching TRBD1. J was trimmed by 0 bases and V by 3 bases; bases with no gene match: 6. This CDR3 region has 16 residues. Germline V gene data show CDR1 as KGHSH and CDR2 as LQKENI. CDR3 bases: TGTGCCAGCTCACCCGGGACAGGGTTTTCCTCCTACGAGCAGTACTTC. It translates to CASSPGTGFSSYEQYF.

The chain couples TRBV5-1 to TRBJ2-7; 9 bases are shared with TRBD1. The CDR3 is made up of 13 amino acids. V lost 4 bases and J lost 6; bases outside the gene matches: 5. Per the germline V gene, CDR1 is SGHRS and CDR2 is YFSETQ. The CDR3 DNA follows: TGCGCCAGCAGCCAGGGACAGGGAGGCGAGCAGTACTTC. Amino acids: CASSQGQGGEQYF.

The chain employs TRBV6-6 and TRBJ1-3; D perhaps matches TRBD1 (6 bases). CDR1 is MNHNY, CDR2 SVGAGI, per germline (reference sequence). The V and J ends lost 6 bases and 0 bases respectively, with 12 bases between them. The length of the CDR3 is 15 residues. CDR3 sequence reads: CASRGGQSSGNTIYF. The CDR3 DNA reads TGTGCCAGCAGGGGCGGACAGAGCTCTGGAAACACCATATATTTT.

The gene calls are TRBV27 and TRBJ1-6, with a weak D call TRBD1 (5 bases). The CDR3 length is 15 residues. V was clipped by 6 bases and J by 7 bases, with 16 bases between them. Germline CDR1 and CDR2: MNHEY and SMNVEV (reference sequence). This CDR3 reads CASSATDRGNSPLHF. The CDR3 bases are TGTGCCAGCAGCGCTACAGACAGAGGAAATTCACCCCTCCACTTT.

The V call is TRBV20-1, the J call TRBJ1-2; D remains unclear. Between the trimmed V and J ends, which lost 6 bases and 1 base, there was a span of 6 bases. The CDR3 has 11 amino acids. Germline V gene lookup returns CDR1 DFQATT and CDR2 SNEGSKA (reference sequence). CDR3 DNA: TGCAGTGCCCAGGATAACTATGGCTACACCTTC. Translated: CSAQDNYGYTF.

The V gene is TRBV5-4, the J gene TRBJ2-1, with TRBD1 matching 8 bases. From germline, CDR1 is SGHNT and CDR2 YYREEE (reference sequence). The trim removed 2 bases at V and 4 bases at J, leaving 5 bases unmatched. This CDR3 has 15 residues. CDR3 sequence (DNA): TGTGCCAGCAGCTTACCGGGACAGGCTTACAATGAGCAGTTCTTC. Translated, it gives CASSLPGQAYNEQFF.

The J gene is TRBJ2-1, the V gene TRBV27; a weak D match, TRBD1 (5 bases). V was cut by 3 bases and J by 0 bases, with 9 bases left in between. The CDR3 length is 15 residues. Germline V CDR1 and CDR2: MNHEY, SMNVEV (reference sequence). CDR3 sequence reads: CASSLTVNSYNEQFF. In nucleotides, the CDR3 is TGTGCCAGCAGTTTGACAGTAAACTCCTACAATGAGCAGTTCTTC.

This chain connects TRBV25-1 to TRBJ2-2; the D is unclear. The CDR3 covers 12 residues. Trimming took off 7 bases at V and 6 bases at J, with 9 bases between the two ends. Germline V gene sequence: CDR1 MGHDK, CDR2 SYGVNS. The CDR3 DNA sequence: TGTGCCAGCACCGAACCCCCCGGGGAGCTGTTTTTT. It is translated as CASTEPPGELFF.

The sample holds a few counts of this clone. The chain joins TRBV19 to TRBJ2-1; 9 bases align to TRBD1. The CDR3 extends over 14 amino acids. Trimming removed 8 bases from V and 6 bases from J; junction bases left unmatched: 8. CDR1 LNHDA and CDR2 SQIVND come from the germline V gene (reference sequence). CDR3 bases: TGTGCCAGTGCCCGGGACAGGGATCGCAATGAGCAGTTCTTC. Encoded protein: CASARDRDRNEQFF.

V and J are TRBV7-9 and TRBJ2-6, with D maybe TRBD1 (5 bases). This CDR3 spans 15 amino acids. The germline CDR1 and CDR2 sequences are SEHNR and FQNEAQ (reference sequence). The V end lost 3 bases, the J end lost 2 bases, and 8 bases lay between the germline ends. The CDR3 DNA follows: TGTGCCAGCAGCTTGACAGATGCTGGGGCCAACGTCCTGACTTTC. Its translation: CASSLTDAGANVLTF.

The chain links TRBV19 to TRBJ2-1; weak D call: TRBD2 (6 bases). The CDR3 is 15 residues long. The germline V and J ends were trimmed by 1 base and 7 bases, with 14 bases remaining between them. Germline CDR1 LNHDA, CDR2 SQIVND (reference sequence). The CDR3 here is CASSIGQGGPNEQFF. The DNA for the CDR3 is TGTGCCAGTAGTATAGGTCAGGGAGGTCCTAATGAGCAGTTCTTC.

This chain links TRBV11-1 with TRBJ2-1, with 8 bases lining up with TRBD2. CDR1 and CDR2 from the germline V gene are SGHAT and FQDESV (reference sequence). Trimming took 5 bases from V and 6 from J; bases not matched to a gene: 9. The CDR3 extends over 15 amino acids. The CDR3 region is CASSRSGGPLNEQFF. CDR3 coding DNA: TGTGCCAGCAGCAGATCGGGGGGGCCGCTCAATGAGCAGTTCTTC. Full variable domain (outside the CDR3, taken from reference TRBV11-1 and TRBJ2-1): EAEVAQSPRYKITEKSQAVAFWCDPISGHATLYWYRQILGQGPELLVQFQDESVVDDSQLPKDRFSAERLKGVDSTLKIQPAELGDSAMYLCASSRSGGPLNEQFFGPGTRLTVL.

The chain employs TRBV3-1 (or the pseudogene TRBV3-2) and TRBJ2-7; 8 bases are shared with TRBD2. CDR1 and CDR2 from the germline V gene are LGHDT and YNNKEL (reference sequence). This CDR3 is built from 15 residues. V lost 1 base to trimming and J lost 1 base; unmatched junction nucleotides: 3. CDR3 region: CASSQAASGSYEQYF. For the CDR3, the DNA is TGTGCCAGCAGCCAAGCCGCTAGCGGGTCCTACGAGCAGTACTTC.

The chain is built from TRBV5-4 and TRBJ2-7; D could derive from TRBD1 or TRBD2 (7 bases each). V was trimmed by 3 bases and J by 6 bases, leaving 19 bases between them. This CDR3 region has 15 residues. The germline V gene has CDR1 SGHNT and CDR2 YYREEE (reference sequence). CDR3 sequence: CASSSGGRGLVEQYF. DNA of the CDR3: TGTGCCAGCAGCTCAGGGGGGCGGGGGTTAGTCGAGCAGTACTTC.